The 14 T cell receptor beta chains given below trace back to one sample, sequenced in a study of technical replicates of blood from a few donors. Only in-frame clones appear in the TCRdb table, and some are missing; sequencing was by immunoSEQ multiplex PCR. In the table there are tens of thousands of clones, 91% of which are singletons. The specimen sequenced was T cells isolated from PBMCs. The receptors were sampled from a human donor in good health. Some clones in this sample may be carry-over from other donors' samples.

The chain recombines TRBV7-6 with TRBJ2-7; tentatively, D is TRBD1 (5 bases). This CDR3 has 13 residues. V was pared by 5 bases and J by 4 bases, with 12 bases between. The V gene's germline CDR1 is SGHVS and CDR2 FNYEAQ. In nucleotides, the CDR3 is TGTGCCAGCAGCACACAGGAATCTTACGAGCAGTACTTC. Protein sequence: CASSTQESYEQYF.

A note on this clone: Other DNA sequences in this specimen translate into the identical CDR3. CDR3 DNA: TGTGCCAGCAGTTATCGCAGGACTGGCCCCTACGAGCAGTACTTC. Protein sequence: CASSYRRTGPYEQYF. This rearrangement joins TRBV6-5 to TRBJ2-7; D is perhaps TRBD2 (5 bases). The CDR3 sequence is 15 residues long. V gave up 3 bases and J gave up 2 bases, with 14 bases separating them. Germline assignment: CDR1 MNHEY and CDR2 SVGAGI.

The chain uses TRBV27 and TRBJ2-2; D is possibly TRBD1 (6 bases). V was clipped by 0 bases and J by 1 base, with 12 bases between them. The CDR3 length is 17 residues. Looked up from germline, CDR1 is MNHEY and CDR2 is SMNVEV (reference sequence). The CDR3 spells CASSLSWGHQNTGELFF. In DNA, the CDR3 is TGTGCCAGCAGTTTATCTTGGGGACACCAGAACACCGGGGAGCTGTTTTTT.

This chain uses TRBV7-9 with TRBJ2-5; TRBD1 aligns across 8 bases. Germline assignment: CDR1 SEHNR and CDR2 FQNEAQ (reference sequence). This CDR3 has 16 amino acids. J was trimmed by 5 bases and V by 2 bases; bases with no gene match: 10. Here the CDR3 reads CASSLMWQGAGETQYF. CDR3 DNA sequence: TGTGCCAGCAGCTTAATGTGGCAGGGGGCTGGGGAGACCCAGTACTTC. The full variable domain, its missing parts supplied by reference TRBV7-9 and TRBJ2-5, is DTGVSQNPRHKITKRGQNVTFRCDPISEHNRLYWYRQTLGQGPEFLTYFQNEAQLEKSRLLSDRFSAERPKGSFSTLEIQRTEQGDSAMYLCASSLMWQGAGETQYFGPGTRLLVL.

The chain has TRBV7-2 and TRBJ2-7; D is ambiguous. CDR3 length: 14 amino acids. V gave up 1 base and J gave up 2 bases, with 9 bases separating them. Germline CDR1 is SGHTA and CDR2 is FQGNSA. CDR3: CASSLVGTTYEQYF. Here the CDR3 DNA reads TGTGCCAGCAGCTTAGTTGGAACTACCTACGAGCAGTACTTC.

The DNA for the CDR3 is TGTGCCAGCTCACGCGGACAGGGGAGCTACAATGAGCAGTTCTTC. Translating gives CASSRGQGSYNEQFF. The chain uses TRBV18 and TRBJ2-1; 9 bases are shared with TRBD1. This CDR3 comprises 15 residues. The germline CDR1 and CDR2 sequences are KGHSH and LQKENI. Trimming took 4 bases from V and 3 from J; bases not matched to a gene: 4.

The gene calls are TRBV6-5 and TRBJ1-2, with D unresolved. Trimming stripped 2 bases from V and 1 base from J, with 11 bases between. The CDR3 contains 15 residues. Germline-derived CDR1 and CDR2 are MNHEY and SVGAGI. The CDR3 is CASSYSNTGNYGYTF. Here the CDR3 DNA reads TGTGCCAGCAGTTACAGCAACACGGGTAACTATGGCTACACCTTC.

The chain carries TRBV29-1 and TRBJ2-1; D might be TRBD1 (6 bases). CDR1 and CDR2 (germline): SQVTM, ANQGSEA. The CDR3 is 11 amino acids. V was trimmed by 5 bases and J by 5 bases, leaving 7 bases between them. CDR3: CSVTGNNEQFF. CDR3 coding DNA: TGCAGCGTTACAGGGAACAATGAGCAGTTCTTC.

The chain has TRBV5-8 and TRBJ2-1; 10 positions match TRBD2. This CDR3 has 16 residues. J gave up 4 bases and V 1 base, and 5 bases lay outside the gene matches. Germline V gene data show CDR1 as SGHTS and CDR2 as YDEGEE. The CDR3 sequence is CASSLLASGGYNEQFF. The CDR3 DNA is TGTGCCAGCAGCTTGTTGGCTAGCGGGGGTTACAATGAGCAGTTCTTC.

V is TRBV5-5 and J is TRBJ2-1, with D possibly TRBD1 on 6 matching bases. Trimming took 0 bases from V and 5 from J, leaving 9 bases between them. CDR1 is SGHKS and CDR2 is YYEKEE in the germline V gene (reference sequence). This CDR3 spans 14 amino acids. The CDR3 sequence is CASSLGGPNNEQFF. The DNA of the CDR3 is TGTGCCAGCAGCTTGGGGGGGCCAAACAATGAGCAGTTCTTC.

V and J are TRBV18 and TRBJ1-4, with 10 nucleotides matching TRBD1. V gave up 4 bases and J gave up 7 bases; unmatched junction bases: 6. The germline V gene has CDR1 KGHSH and CDR2 LQKENI. The CDR3 runs to 15 residues. CDR3 in amino acids: CASSLTGGYTEKLFF. The CDR3 DNA follows: TGTGCCAGCTCACTGACAGGGGGCTACACTGAAAAACTGTTTTTT. The variable domain in full, with the rest retrieved from reference TRBV18 and TRBJ1-4, is NAGVMQNPRHLVRRRGQEARLRCSPMKGHSHVYWYRQLPEEGLKFMVYLQKENIIDESGMPKERFSAEFPKEGPSILRIQQVVRGDSAAYFCASSLTGGYTEKLFFGSGTQLSVL.

This chain connects TRBV19 to TRBJ2-1; TRBD2 is a possible D gene (5 bases). Germline V gene lookup returns CDR1 LNHDA and CDR2 SQIVND (reference sequence). The CDR3 covers 15 residues. V was pared by 0 bases and J by 4 bases, with 10 bases between. The CDR3 DNA reads as TGTGCCAGTAGTATAGATCGCGGAGGTTACAATGAGCAGTTCTTC. Protein product: CASSIDRGGYNEQFF.

The chain combines TRBV15 with TRBJ2-7; TRBD1 matches 10 bases. After removal of 3 bases from V and 4 bases from J, the junction contained 0 bases not matched to a gene. Germline V gene sequence: CDR1 LNHNV, CDR2 YYDKDF (reference sequence). This CDR3 region has 13 residues. Here the CDR3 DNA reads TGTGCCACCAGCAGGGACAGGGGGTACGAGCAGTACTTC. Translating gives CATSRDRGYEQYF.

The chain carries TRBV2 and TRBJ1-1, with a tentative D call TRBD1 (6 bases). V shed 6 bases and J shed 0 bases, with 8 bases lying between them. CDR3 length equals 13 residues. Germline V gene lookup returns CDR1 SNHLY and CDR2 FYNNEI. The CDR3: CASRDSLNTEAFF. The CDR3 DNA reads as TGTGCCAGCAGGGACAGCTTGAACACTGAAGCTTTCTTT. Supplemented by reference TRBV2 and TRBJ1-1, the full variable domain reads EPEVTQTPSHQVTQMGQEVILRCVPISNHLYFYWYRQILGQKVEFLVSFYNNEISEKSEIFDDQFSVERPDGSNFTLKIRSTKLEDSAMYFCASRDSLNTEAFFGQGTRLTVV.